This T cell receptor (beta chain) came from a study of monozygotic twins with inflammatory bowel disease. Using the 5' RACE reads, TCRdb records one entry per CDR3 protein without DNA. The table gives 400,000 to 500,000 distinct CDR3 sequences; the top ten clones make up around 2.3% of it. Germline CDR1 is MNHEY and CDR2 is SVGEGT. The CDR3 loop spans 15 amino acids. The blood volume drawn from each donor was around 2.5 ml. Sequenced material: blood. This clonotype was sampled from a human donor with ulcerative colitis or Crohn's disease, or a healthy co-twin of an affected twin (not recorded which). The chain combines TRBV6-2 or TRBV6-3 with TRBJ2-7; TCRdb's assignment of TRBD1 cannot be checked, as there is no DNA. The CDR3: CASSLTGDGSYEQYF.